This T cell receptor beta chain was retrieved from a study of blood T cell repertoires in COVID-19. Some clones are missing from TCRdb's copy, which holds only in-frame ones; the method was immunoSEQ multiplex PCR. The sample comprises around 300,000 clones, 89% of which are singletons, and less than 9.5% rests with the top ten. This receptor was obtained from a woman in her 30s who had recovered from COVID-19. Sequencing was carried out using PBMCs or T cells enriched from blood (not recorded which).

In DNA form, the CDR3 reads TGTGCCAGCAGTCTCCTAGCGGGAGGGCCCTCGGGTAACAATGAGCAGTTCTTC. This translates into CASSLLAGGPSGNNEQFF. The chain couples TRBV28 to TRBJ2-1, with 12 bases identical to TRBD2. Germline V gives CDR1 MDHEN, CDR2 SYDVKM. Trimming at V came to 5 bases and at J to 5 bases, leaving 13 bases not matched to a gene. The CDR3 length is 18 residues.